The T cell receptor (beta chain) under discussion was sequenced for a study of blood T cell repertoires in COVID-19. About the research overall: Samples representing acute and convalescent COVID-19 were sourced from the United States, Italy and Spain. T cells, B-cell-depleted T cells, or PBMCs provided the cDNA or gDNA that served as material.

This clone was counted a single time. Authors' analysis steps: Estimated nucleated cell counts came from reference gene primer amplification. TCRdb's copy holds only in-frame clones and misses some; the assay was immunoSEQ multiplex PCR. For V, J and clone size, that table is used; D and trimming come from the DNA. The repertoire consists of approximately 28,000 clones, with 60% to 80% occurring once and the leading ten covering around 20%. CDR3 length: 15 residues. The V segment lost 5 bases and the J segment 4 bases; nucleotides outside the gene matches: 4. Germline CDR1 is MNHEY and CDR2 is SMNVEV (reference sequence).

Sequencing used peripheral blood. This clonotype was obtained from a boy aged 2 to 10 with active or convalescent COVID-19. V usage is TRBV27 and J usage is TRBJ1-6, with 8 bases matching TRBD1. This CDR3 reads CASSRDRTYNSPLHF. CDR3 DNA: TGTGCCAGCAGTCGGGACAGGACTTATAATTCACCCCTCCACTTT.